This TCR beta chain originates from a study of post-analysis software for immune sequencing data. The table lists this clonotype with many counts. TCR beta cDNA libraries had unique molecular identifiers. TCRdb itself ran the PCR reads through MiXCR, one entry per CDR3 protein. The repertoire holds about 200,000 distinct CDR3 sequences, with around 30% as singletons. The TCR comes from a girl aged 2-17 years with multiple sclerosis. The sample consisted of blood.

Here the CDR3 reads CSAKGQAIQETQYF. CDR3 sequence (DNA): TGCAGTGCAAAGGGACAGGCCATCCAAGAGACCCAGTACTTC. The V call is TRBV20-1, the J call TRBJ2-5; 8 bases map to TRBD1. V lost 6 bases and J lost 1; bases outside the gene matches: 7. Germline CDR1 and CDR2: DFQATT and SNEGSKA (reference sequence). This CDR3 region has 14 residues.